The rows below give T cell receptor beta chains drawn from one sample of a study of response to subunit inactivated influenza vaccine. TCRdb fed the RT-PCR reads into MiXCR, producing one record per CDR3 protein. Found here are about 540,000 distinct CDR3 sequences, under 25% of them singletons; the top ten hold 2.5% to 3.5%. These data are also associated with another study on T cells expressing NK-cell markers.

The sample consisted of CD4+ T cells sorted from PBMCs, taken 11 to 12 days after vaccination. The source is a man aged 45-65 years who received an inactivated influenza vaccine. The CDR3 runs from the conserved cysteine through the conserved F or W. The order of the fields is D gene, J gene, clone size, V gene, CDR3 protein, CDR3 DNA. D genes are given only for firm matches. Clone sizes are given selectively: once, few, many, or a class where the clone is expanded.

TRBD1 | TRBJ1-2 | few | TRBV7-2 | CASSQWTGNYGYTF | TGTGCCAGCAGCCAATGGACAGGGAACTATGGCTACACCTTC
. | TRBJ1-1 | few | TRBV28 | CASSSGGVDSTEAFF | TGTGCCAGCAGTTCCGGGGGGGTAGATAGTACTGAAGCTTTCTTT
. | TRBJ1-1 | few | TRBV6-2/TRBV6-3 | CASSYGRGNGEAFF | TGTGCCAGCAGTTACGGTAGGGGGAACGGCGAAGCTTTCTTT
. | TRBJ1-5 | few | TRBV10-3 | CAISESVQPQHF | TGTGCCATCAGTGAGTCGGTTCAGCCCCAGCATTTT
. | TRBJ1-1 | few | TRBV27 | CASSFSGQGSRAFF | TGTGCCAGCAGTTTTTCAGGTCAGGGTAGCCGGGCTTTCTTT
. | TRBJ1-6 | few | TRBV27 | CASSLSTTRGGSPLHF | TGTGCCAGCAGTTTATCGACCACCCGCGGCGGTTCACCCCTCCACTTT
. | TRBJ1-3 | . | TRBV4-1 | CASSQGLAGNTIYF | TGCGCCAGCAGCCAAGGGTTGGCTGGAAACACCATATATTTT
TRBD1 | TRBJ2-3 | few | TRBV2 | CASSVDRTGRTDTQYF | TGTGCCAGCAGTGTCGATAGGACAGGACGGACAGATACGCAGTATTTT
. | TRBJ2-5 | . | TRBV29-1 | CSVLVYTRGQTQYF | TGCAGCGTTCTGGTTTACACGCGGGGACAGACCCAGTACTTC
. | TRBJ2-7 | . | TRBV4-2 | CASSQDYALGDEQYF | TGTGCCAGCAGCCAAGATTACGCTCTGGGCGACGAGCAGTACTTC
. | TRBJ1-3 | few | TRBV7-9 | CASSLTQGNTIYF | TGTGCCAGCAGCTTAACGCAGGGAAACACCATATATTTT
TRBD1 | TRBJ2-5 | . | TRBV5-1 | CASRSGQGTETQYF | TGCGCCAGTAGGAGCGGACAGGGGACAGAGACCCAGTACTTC
TRBD1 | TRBJ1-1 | few | TRBV18 | CASSLQGGVTEAFF | TGTGCCAGCTCACTACAGGGGGGTGTAACTGAAGCTTTCTTT